The T cell receptor beta chain described here comes from a study of shared clonotypes between healthy human individuals (dated by TCRdb to the early 2020s). Regarding the complete study: The cohort included three men and a couple of women between 18 and 49 years of age. The study deeply sequenced blood TCR repertoires of roughly five healthy adults to estimate repertoire size and the extent of clonotype sharing between individuals. Between about 0.8 and 8.9 billion PBMCs per donor were obtained by leukapheresis. Libraries were prepared and TCR repertoires were sequenced by different laboratories using diverse techniques, in order to increase sequencing depth and limit assay-specific biases. For each donor, CD4 naive and CD4 memory were each given three plates, CD8 naive was given two plates, and CD8 memory was given one plate. What the study reported, not specific to this receptor: Estimated clonotype richness was generally larger for naive than for memory subsets. Only blood was sampled, and tissue TCR repertoires likely differ from those in blood. The small number of donors limited the genetic and exposure-history diversity represented. Incomplete sequencing was indicated by rarefaction of sorted-subset datasets, despite the large sequencing depth. When a handful of donors were compared, the shared fraction of clonotypes was about 5.4% for naive CD4, roughly 3.3% for naive CD8, 2.3% for memory CD4, and around 0.4% for memory CD8. Pairwise subsampling led to the expectation that sequencing depth would affect the degree of clonotype sharing among donors. Compared with non-shared clonotypes, the clonotypes found in all four sorted-subset donors had higher generation probabilities.

On this clone itself: The antigen it recognizes is unknown. Base-call qualities are not available, and no considerably larger clone is one nucleotide away.

CDR1 and CDR2 are drawn from the germline V gene: SGHNT, YENEEA. Ends trimmed: V by 5 bases, J by 2 bases; bases unmatched to a gene: 5. The CDR3 measures 16 amino acids from cysteine to phenylalanine. Only the CDR3 region is kept as DNA, spanning 48 bases read in frame from base 1. Using the deep immunoSEQ assay, TCR CDR3 regions were amplified from genomic DNA by multiplex PCR. Extracted genomic DNA from each cell subset was spread evenly across all wells of several immunoSEQ 96-well plates, with each plate serving as a replicate. Each replicate PCR for sorted subsets received around 210 ng genomic DNA, equal to about 30,000 T cell genomes. Purified libraries were measured with a Qubit 3.0 fluorometer, size-checked on a Bioanalyzer 2100, and measured again with the KAPA Library Quantification kit. Every immunoSEQ 96-well plate was sequenced on a dedicated single-read 150-cycle Illumina NextSeq 550 flow cell. Per the source publication's procedure: The immunoSEQ output contained only junctional sequences without quality scores, so filtering could not match that applied to full-length reads. Sequences were annotated with PyIR, a Python wrapper for IgBLAST v1.9, using IMGT germline references to assign V/J genes and CDR3. Any read was removed if the V/J assignment was weak (E-value above 1e-6), the CDR3 was missing, or the read contained stop codons, out-of-frame junctions, or ambiguous translated residues. A V3J clonotype was defined by an identical inferred V gene, J gene, and CDR3 amino acid sequence. The percentage overlap between two repertoires was calculated by dividing the number of shared unique clonotypes by the size of the smaller repertoire. Three approaches were used to assess repertoire richness: RTK rarefaction, the Chao1 estimator, and Recon v2.1 estimates of unobserved clonotypes. Generation probabilities were computed with OLGA for all TCRbeta clonotypes obtained by the gDNA method from four donors. TCRdb holds this immuneACCESS table with in-frame rearrangements only. Some clones are missing; in checked studies, unresolved V genes explain under half, and the rest has no known cause. V, J and clone size derive from that table, while D and trimming were established from the DNA sequence. Counted in this sample were over 850,000 clones; approximately 80% of them appeared once. The leading ten clones occupy 0.52% of the sample.

The donors were healthy, HIV-negative adults who had no recently reported acute infections or vaccinations. Only Caucasian adults living in Nashville, Tennessee, USA were represented among the donors. CD4+ T cells were enriched by magnetic negative selection, after which naive cells were positively selected on CD45RA and the negative fraction was taken as the memory subset. Blood was obtained by leukapheresis, after which PBMCs were separated by Ficoll-Histopaque density gradient centrifugation and cryopreserved in liquid nitrogen vapor phase. Analytical flow cytometry was used to check the purity and quantity of each magnetically sorted T cell population. Genomic DNA was isolated from every sorted fraction and measured by UV absorbance on a Nanodrop 2000c.

This receptor was identified in a man aged 18 to 35 in good health. Some clones in this sample may be carry-over from other donors' samples. Recombination connected TRBV11-3 to TRBJ2-2, with 10 bases in between that match TRBD1. The sequenced sample consisted of memory CD4+ T cells from PBMCs. The label giving this sample's cell subset or site can be read as: CD45RA-negative fraction. The CDR3 has the sequence CASSRQGAQNTGELFF. The DNA reads as follows: TGTGCCAGCAGCCGACAGGGGGCTCAAAACACCGGGGAGCTGTTTTTT. Joined to the reference TRBV11-3 and TRBJ2-2 proteins, this CDR3 gives the full variable domain: EAGVVQSPRYKIIEKKQPVAFWCNPISGHNTLYWYLQNLGQGPELLIRYENEEAVDDSQLPKDRFSAERLKGVDSTLKIQPAELGDSAVYLCASSRQGAQNTGELFFGEGSRLTVL.